The T cell receptor (beta chain) described here comes from a study of blood T cell repertoires in COVID-19. On the study more broadly: T cells, B-cell-depleted T cells, or PBMCs provided the cDNA or gDNA that served as material.

Germline loops: CDR1 MNHEY, CDR2 SVGAGI. Losses at the gene ends were 5 bases for V and 7 bases for J; bases not matched to a gene: 6. CDR3 length: 14 residues. A single count supports this clone. As handled by the study authors: From reference gene primer amplification, estimates of nucleated cell counts were derived. Clones were sequenced by immunoSEQ multiplex PCR, and TCRdb holds only the in-frame ones, with some missing. That table gives V, J and clone size, and the DNA gave D and trimming. The repertoire holds around 300,000 clones, with just over 85% as singletons. The TCR was taken from a woman aged 30 to 39 with active or convalescent COVID-19. J is TRBJ1-5 and V is TRBV6-5; 9 bases line up with TRBD1. The source material was peripheral blood. Here the CDR3 DNA reads TGTGCCAGCAGTCGAAGGGACAGGGCCCAGCCCCAGCATTTT. Encoded protein: CASSRRDRAQPQHF.